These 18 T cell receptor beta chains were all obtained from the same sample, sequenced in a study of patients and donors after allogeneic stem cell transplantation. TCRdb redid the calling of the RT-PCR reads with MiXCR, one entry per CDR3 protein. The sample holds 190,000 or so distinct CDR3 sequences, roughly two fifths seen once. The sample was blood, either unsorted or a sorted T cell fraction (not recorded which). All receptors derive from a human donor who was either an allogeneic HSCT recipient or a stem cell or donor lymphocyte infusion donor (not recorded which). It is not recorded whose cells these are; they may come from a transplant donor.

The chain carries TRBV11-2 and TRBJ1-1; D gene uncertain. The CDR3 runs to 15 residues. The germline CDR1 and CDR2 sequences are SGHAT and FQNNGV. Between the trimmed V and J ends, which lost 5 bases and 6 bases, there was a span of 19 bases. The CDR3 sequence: CASSPPAGNGAEAFF. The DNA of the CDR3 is TGTGCCAGCAGCCCCCCGGCGGGGAATGGCGCTGAAGCTTTCTTT.

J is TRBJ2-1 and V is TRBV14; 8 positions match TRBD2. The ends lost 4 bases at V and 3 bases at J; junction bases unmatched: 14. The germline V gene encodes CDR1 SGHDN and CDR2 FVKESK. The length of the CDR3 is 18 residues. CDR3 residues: CASSPIWRSGSIYNEQFF. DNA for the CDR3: TGTGCCAGCAGCCCCATATGGAGAAGCGGGAGTATCTACAATGAGCAGTTCTTC.

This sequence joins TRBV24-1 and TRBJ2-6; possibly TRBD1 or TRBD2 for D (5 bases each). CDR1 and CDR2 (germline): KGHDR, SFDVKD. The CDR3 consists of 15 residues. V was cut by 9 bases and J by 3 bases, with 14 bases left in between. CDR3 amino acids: CATLWGSVGANVLTF. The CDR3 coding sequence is TGTGCCACCCTTTGGGGGAGCGTTGGGGCCAACGTCCTGACTTTC.

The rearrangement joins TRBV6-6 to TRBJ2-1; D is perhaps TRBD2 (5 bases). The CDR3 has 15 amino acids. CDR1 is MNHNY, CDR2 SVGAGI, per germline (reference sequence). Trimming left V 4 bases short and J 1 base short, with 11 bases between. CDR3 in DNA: TGTGCCAGCAGTTGGGCCGGGGATTCCTACAATGAGCAGTTCTTC. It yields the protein CASSWAGDSYNEQFF.

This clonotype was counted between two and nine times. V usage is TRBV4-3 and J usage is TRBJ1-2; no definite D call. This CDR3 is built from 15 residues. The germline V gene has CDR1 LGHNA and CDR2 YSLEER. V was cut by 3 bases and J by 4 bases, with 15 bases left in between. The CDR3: CASSQESSLSYGYTF. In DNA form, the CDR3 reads TGCGCCAGCAGCCAGGAGAGTTCACTAAGCTATGGCTACACCTTC.

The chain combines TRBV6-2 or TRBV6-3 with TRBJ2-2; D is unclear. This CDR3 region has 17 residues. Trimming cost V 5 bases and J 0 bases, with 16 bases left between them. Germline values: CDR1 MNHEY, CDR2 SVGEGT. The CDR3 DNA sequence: TGTGCCAGCAGTAGGAGAGTAGCAATACCGAACACCGGGGAGCTGTTTTTT. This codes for CASSRRVAIPNTGELFF.

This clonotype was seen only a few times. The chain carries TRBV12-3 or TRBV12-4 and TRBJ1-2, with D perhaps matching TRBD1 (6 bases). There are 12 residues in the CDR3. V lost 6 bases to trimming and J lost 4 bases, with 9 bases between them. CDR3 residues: CASRDRTYGYTF. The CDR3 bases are TGTGCCAGCAGGGACAGAACCTATGGCTACACCTTC.

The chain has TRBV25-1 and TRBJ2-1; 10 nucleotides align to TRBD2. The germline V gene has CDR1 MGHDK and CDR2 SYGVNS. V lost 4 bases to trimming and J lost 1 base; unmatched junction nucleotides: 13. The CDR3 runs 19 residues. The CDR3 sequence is CASSGQIAGGSKSYNEQFF. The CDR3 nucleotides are TGTGCCAGCAGTGGCCAAATAGCGGGAGGTTCTAAATCCTACAATGAGCAGTTCTTC.

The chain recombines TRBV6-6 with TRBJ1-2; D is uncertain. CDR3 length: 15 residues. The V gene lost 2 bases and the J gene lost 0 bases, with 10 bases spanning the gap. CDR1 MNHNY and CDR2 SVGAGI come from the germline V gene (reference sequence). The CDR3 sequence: CASSYPESSNYGYTF. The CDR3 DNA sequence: TGTGCCAGCAGTTACCCGGAGTCTTCTAACTATGGCTACACCTTC.

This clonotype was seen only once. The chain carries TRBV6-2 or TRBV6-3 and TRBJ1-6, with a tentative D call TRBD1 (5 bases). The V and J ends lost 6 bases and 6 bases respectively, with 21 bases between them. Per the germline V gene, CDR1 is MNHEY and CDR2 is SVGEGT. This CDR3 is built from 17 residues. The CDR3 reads CASSPPGKGWSNSPLHF. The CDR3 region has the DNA TGTGCCAGCAGCCCACCTGGGAAGGGGTGGAGTAATTCACCCCTCCACTTT.

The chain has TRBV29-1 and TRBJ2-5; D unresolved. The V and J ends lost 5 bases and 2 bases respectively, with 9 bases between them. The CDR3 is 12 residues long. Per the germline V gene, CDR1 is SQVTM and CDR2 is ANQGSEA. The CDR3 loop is CSVPAAQETQYF. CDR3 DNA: TGCAGCGTTCCGGCAGCGCAAGAGACCCAGTACTTC. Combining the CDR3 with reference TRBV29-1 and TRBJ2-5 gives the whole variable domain SAVISQKPSRDICQRGTSLTIQCQVDSQVTMMFWYRQQPGQSLTLIATANQGSEATYESGFVIDKFPISRPNLTFSTLTVSNMSPEDSSIYLCSVPAAQETQYFGPGTRLLVL.

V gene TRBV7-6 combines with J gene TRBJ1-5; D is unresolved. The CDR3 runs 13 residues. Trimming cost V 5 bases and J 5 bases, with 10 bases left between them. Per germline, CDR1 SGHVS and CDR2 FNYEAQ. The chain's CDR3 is CASSPKRDQPQHF. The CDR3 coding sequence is TGTGCCAGCAGCCCCAAGAGGGATCAGCCCCAGCATTTT.

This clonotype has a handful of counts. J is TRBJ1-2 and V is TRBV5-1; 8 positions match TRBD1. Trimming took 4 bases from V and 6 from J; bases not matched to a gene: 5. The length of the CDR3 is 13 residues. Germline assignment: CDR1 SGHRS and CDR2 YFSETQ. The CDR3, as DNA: TGCGCCAGCAGCATTACAGGGGGGAATGGCTACACCTTC. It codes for CASSITGGNGYTF.

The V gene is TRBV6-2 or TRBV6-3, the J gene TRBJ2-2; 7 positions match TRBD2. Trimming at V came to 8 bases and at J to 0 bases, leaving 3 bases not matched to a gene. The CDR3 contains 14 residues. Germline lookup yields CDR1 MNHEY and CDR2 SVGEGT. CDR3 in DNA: TGTGCCAGCGGGGGGGAGACGAACACCGGGGAGCTGTTTTTT. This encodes CASGGETNTGELFF.

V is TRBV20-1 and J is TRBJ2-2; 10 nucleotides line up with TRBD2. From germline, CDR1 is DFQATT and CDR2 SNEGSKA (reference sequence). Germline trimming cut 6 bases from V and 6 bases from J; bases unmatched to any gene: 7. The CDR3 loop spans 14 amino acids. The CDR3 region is CSASHSGRPGELFF. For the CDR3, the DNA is TGCAGTGCCAGCCATAGCGGGAGGCCCGGGGAGCTGTTTTTT.

This CDR3 is CASGSSGNTIYF. Written as DNA, the CDR3 is TGTGCCAGCGGAAGCTCTGGAAACACCATATATTTT. The chain has TRBV27 and TRBJ1-3; D remains unclear. This CDR3 contains 12 residues. Trimming removed 8 bases at V and 0 bases at J, with 5 bases between. Per the germline V gene, CDR1 is MNHEY and CDR2 is SMNVEV (reference sequence).

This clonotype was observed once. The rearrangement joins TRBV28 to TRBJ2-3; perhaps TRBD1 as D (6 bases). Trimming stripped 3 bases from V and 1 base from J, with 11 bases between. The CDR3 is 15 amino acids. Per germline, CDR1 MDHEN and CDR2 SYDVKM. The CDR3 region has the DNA TGTGCCAGCAGTTTCAGGGGTACAGGCACAGATACGCAGTATTTT. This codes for CASSFRGTGTDTQYF.

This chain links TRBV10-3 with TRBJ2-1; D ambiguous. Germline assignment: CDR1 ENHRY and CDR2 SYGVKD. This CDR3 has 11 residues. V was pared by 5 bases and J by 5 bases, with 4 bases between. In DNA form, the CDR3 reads TGTGCCATCAGTCTAGACAATGAGCAGTTCTTC. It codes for CAISLDNEQFF.